A selection of T cell receptor beta chains follows, all from one sample in a study of blood T cell repertoires in COVID-19. Here immunoSEQ multiplex PCR was the method, and the copy in TCRdb shows in-frame clones only, minus some. The sample records over 55,000 clones, 65% to 85% being singletons. Material for sequencing was peripheral blood. These receptors all come from a man between 50 and 59 years old with active COVID-19. The CDR3 runs from the conserved cysteine through the conserved F or W. A D gene is named only where the DNA matches it firmly. Clone size, where shown, is once, few, many, or a class for clones that have expanded.

abundance	v_gene	j_gene	d_gene	CDR3aa	CDR3nt
.	TRBV7-2	TRBJ1-1	.	CASSLVSGMGTEAFF	TGTGCCAGCAGCTTAGTGTCAGGGATGGGCACTGAAGCTTTCTTT
once	TRBV7-9	TRBJ1-4	.	CASSLGDSLGEKLFF	TGTGCCAGCAGCTTAGGCGACAGTCTGGGTGAAAAACTGTTTTTT
.	TRBV4-3	TRBJ2-7	.	CASSQDTNEQYF	TGCGCCAGCAGCCAAGATACAAACGAGCAGTACTTC
.	TRBV6-4	TRBJ2-1	.	CASSEGRFGNNEQFF	TGTGCCAGCAGTGAAGGCCGTTTCGGGAACAATGAGCAGTTCTTC
few	TRBV19	TRBJ1-2	.	CATRRGMDYGYTF	TGTGCCACCCGAAGGGGTATGGACTATGGCTACACCTTC
once	TRBV27	TRBJ1-1	TRBD1	CASSLDRQTGMNTEAFF	TGTGCCAGCAGCCTAGACCGACAGACAGGGATGAACACTGAAGCTTTCTTT
.	TRBV7-2	TRBJ2-7	.	CASSLAAGPSYEQYF	TGTGCCAGCAGCTTAGCGGCAGGGCCTTCCTACGAGCAGTACTTC
.	TRBV5-4	TRBJ1-1	TRBD1	CASSRPGGEAFF	TGTGCCAGCAGCAGGCCAGGGGGTGAAGCTTTCTTT
.	TRBV7-2	TRBJ2-3	TRBD2	CASSLVSGSGTDTQYF	TGTGCCAGCAGCTTAGTTAGCGGGAGTGGAACAGATACGCAGTATTTT
.	TRBV18	TRBJ1-5	.	CASFRGGDGNQPQHF	TGTGCCAGCTTTCGGGGGGGCGATGGCAATCAGCCCCAGCATTTT
.	TRBV7-2	TRBJ2-3	TRBD2	CASSHRTRGTDTQYF	TGTGCCAGCAGCCACCGGACTAGGGGCACAGATACGCAGTATTTT
once	TRBV5-5	TRBJ2-7	.	CASSLGGPGKAYEQYF	TGTGCCAGCAGCTTGGGGGGCCCGGGTAAAGCCTACGAGCAGTACTTC
.	TRBV4-1	TRBJ2-5	TRBD1	CASSQGTGRYQETQYF	TGCGCCAGCAGCCAGGGGACAGGACGGTACCAAGAGACCCAGTACTTC
once	TRBV5-1	TRBJ2-1	TRBD2	CASSLEAGVFDEQFF	TGCGCCAGCAGCTTGGAGGCGGGGGTATTCGATGAGCAGTTCTTC
.	TRBV5-1	TRBJ2-7	.	CASGGGGSSYEQYF	TGCGCCTCCGGTGGAGGGGGCAGCTCCTACGAGCAGTACTTC
.	TRBV21-1	TRBJ2-7	.	CASSKMGHRTYYEQYF	TGTGCCAGCAGCAAAATGGGACACCGAACCTACTACGAGCAGTACTTC
.	TRBV5-4	TRBJ2-7	.	CASSLARGLTAYEQYF	TGTGCCAGCAGCTTGGCTCGCGGACTGACCGCCTACGAGCAGTACTTC
.	TRBV3-1/TRBV3-2	TRBJ2-1	TRBD2	CASSQDTSGRTEQFF	TGTGCCAGCAGCCAAGATACTAGCGGGAGAACTGAGCAGTTCTTC
.	TRBV5-1	TRBJ2-1	TRBD2	CASSLLSGTSGANEQFF	TGCGCCAGCAGCTTGCTATCCGGGACTAGCGGGGCCAATGAGCAGTTCTTC
.	TRBV18	TRBJ1-1	.	CASSVEALLGTEAFF	TGTGCCAGCTCAGTCGAGGCCCTCCTCGGTACTGAAGCTTTCTTT
.	TRBV28	TRBJ2-7	.	CASSLGETGAYEQYF	TGTGCCAGCAGTTTAGGGGAGACAGGAGCCTACGAGCAGTACTTC
.	TRBV5-4	TRBJ2-5	.	CASSLEGQKTQYF	TGTGCCAGCAGCTTGGAGGGGCAAAAGACCCAGTACTTC
few	TRBV25-1	TRBJ2-7	TRBD1	CASSPSNRGSYEQYF	TGTGCCAGCAGTCCATCCAACAGGGGCTCCTACGAGCAGTACTTC
.	TRBV7-2	TRBJ2-2	TRBD2	CASRDRLRAGAAGELFF	TGTGCCAGCAGGGACCGTTTGCGGGCGGGAGCGGCCGGGGAGCTGTTTTTT
.	TRBV6-5	TRBJ1-5	TRBD1	CASIGQGNQPQHF	TGTGCCAGCATCGGACAGGGCAATCAGCCCCAGCATTTT
.	TRBV4-1	TRBJ2-6	TRBD2	CASSQGLLAAHKGANVLTF	TGCGCCAGCAGCCAAGGGCTTCTAGCGGCCCACAAGGGGGCCAACGTCCTGACTTTC
.	TRBV11-3	TRBJ2-5	.	CASSSDYQETQYF	TGTGCCAGCAGCTCGGACTACCAAGAGACCCAGTACTTC
.	TRBV5-1	TRBJ1-2	.	CASSSVDGDYGYTF	TGCGCCAGCAGCTCGGTCGACGGAGACTATGGCTACACCTTC
.	TRBV6-2/TRBV6-3	TRBJ2-7	TRBD2	CASNPAGWTSSYEQYF	TGTGCCAGCAACCCTGCCGGTTGGACTAGCAGCTACGAGCAGTACTTC
.	TRBV9	TRBJ2-1	.	CASSVGPSSYNEQFF	TGTGCCAGCAGCGTAGGTCCTAGCTCCTACAATGAGCAGTTCTTC
.	TRBV23-1	TRBJ2-2	.	CASSPFPGQKAGVSGELFF	TGCGCCAGCAGTCCCTTTCCGGGACAGAAAGCGGGAGTGTCCGGGGAGCTGTTTTTT
.	TRBV19	TRBJ2-1	.	CASRARRDVGNEQFF	TGTGCCAGTAGAGCCCGGCGGGACGTAGGGAATGAGCAGTTCTTC
.	TRBV29-1	TRBJ1-2	.	CSVTSWGQNYGYTF	TGCAGCGTGACCAGTTGGGGGCAAAACTATGGCTACACCTTC
.	TRBV6-2/TRBV6-3	TRBJ2-1	TRBD2	CASSPYSSSGNNEQFF	TGTGCCAGCAGCCCTTATTCTAGTAGCGGGAACAATGAGCAGTTCTTC
.	TRBV19	TRBJ1-2	TRBD1	CASSIGQENYGYTF	TGTGCCAGTAGTATTGGACAGGAGAACTATGGCTACACCTTC
few	TRBV4-1	TRBJ1-4	.	CASSQEVGEGEKLFF	TGCGCCAGCAGCCAAGAGGTCGGGGAGGGTGAAAAACTGTTTTTT
.	TRBV5-4	TRBJ2-3	.	CASTRLGTTDTQYF	TGTGCCAGCACCAGACTAGGAACCACAGATACGCAGTATTTT
.	TRBV7-9	TRBJ2-3	TRBD2	CASSPTMGSGSYTQYF	TGTGCCAGCAGCCCCACTATGGGTAGCGGGAGTTATACGCAGTATTTT
.	TRBV6-5	TRBJ2-7	TRBD2	CASTYSGSSYEQYF	TGTGCCAGCACCTATAGCGGGAGCTCCTACGAGCAGTACTTC
.	TRBV5-1	TRBJ2-3	TRBD2	CASSLQLADRDTQYF	TGCGCCAGCAGCTTGCAACTAGCGGACCGAGATACGCAGTATTTT
.	TRBV20-1	TRBJ2-3	.	CRSGPTDTQYF	TGCAGATCTGGCCCCACAGATACGCAGTATTTT
.	TRBV25-1	TRBJ2-3	TRBD2	CASSVPGLAGIIDTQYF	TGTGCCAGCAGTGTTCCGGGGCTAGCGGGGATTATAGATACGCAGTATTTT
.	TRBV19	TRBJ2-2	.	CASSYSTGELFF	TGTGCCAGTAGTTACAGCACCGGGGAGCTGTTTTTT
few	TRBV11-2	TRBJ2-3	.	CASSQADGVRDTQYF	TGTGCCAGCAGCCAAGCGGACGGGGTGAGGGATACGCAGTATTTT